The clone carrying this T cell receptor beta chain occurred a few times. Antigen unknown. Each CDR3 protein is one row after TCRdb ran MiXCR on the RT-PCR reads. The sample has roughly 570,000 distinct CDR3 sequences; under 15% are singletons. The data belong to a study of response to subunit inactivated influenza vaccine. General study results and limits: Each seasonal flu vaccination may recruit only limited new T cells, authors suggested.

Trimming took off 1 base at V and 9 bases at J, with 13 bases between the two ends. Germline lookup yields CDR1 MGHRA and CDR2 YSYEKL. CDR3 size: 13 residues. Sequencing was performed on PBMCs from blood, taken about 40 days after vaccination. The rearrangement joins TRBV4-1 to TRBJ2-7; possible D gene TRBD2, 5 bases. This sequence originates from a man in his forties or fifties who received an inactivated influenza vaccine. CDR3 coding DNA: TGCGCCAGCAGCCAAGGTTTGGATGGAGGGCAGTACTTC. Translated: CASSQGLDGGQYF.